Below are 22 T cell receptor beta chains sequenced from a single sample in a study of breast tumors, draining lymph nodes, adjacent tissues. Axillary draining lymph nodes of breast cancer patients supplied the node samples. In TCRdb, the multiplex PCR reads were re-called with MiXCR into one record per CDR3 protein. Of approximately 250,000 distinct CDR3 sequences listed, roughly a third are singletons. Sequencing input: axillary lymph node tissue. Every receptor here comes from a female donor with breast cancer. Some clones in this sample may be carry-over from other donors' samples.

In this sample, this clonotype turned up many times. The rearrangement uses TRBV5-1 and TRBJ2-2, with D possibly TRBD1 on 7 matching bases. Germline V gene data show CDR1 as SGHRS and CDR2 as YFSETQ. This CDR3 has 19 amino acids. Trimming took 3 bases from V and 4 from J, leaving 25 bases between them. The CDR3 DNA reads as TGCGCCAGCAGCTATTGGCGGGGACAGTCGAGCGTGACCACCGGGGAGCTGTTTTTT. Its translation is CASSYWRGQSSVTTGELFF.

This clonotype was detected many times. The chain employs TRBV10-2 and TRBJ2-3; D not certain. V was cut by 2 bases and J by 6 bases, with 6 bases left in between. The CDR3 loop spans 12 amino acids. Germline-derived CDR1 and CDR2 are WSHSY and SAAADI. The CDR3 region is CASSEVRDTQYF. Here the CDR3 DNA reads TGCGCCAGCAGTGAGGTTAGGGATACGCAGTATTTT.

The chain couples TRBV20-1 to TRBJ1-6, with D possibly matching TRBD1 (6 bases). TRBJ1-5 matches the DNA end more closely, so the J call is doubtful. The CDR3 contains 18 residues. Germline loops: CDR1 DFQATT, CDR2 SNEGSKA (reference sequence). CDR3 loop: CSARDRGRGNKYNQPQHF. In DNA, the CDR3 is TGCAGTGCTAGAGACAGGGGACGGGGAAACAAATACAATCAGCCCCAGCATTTT.

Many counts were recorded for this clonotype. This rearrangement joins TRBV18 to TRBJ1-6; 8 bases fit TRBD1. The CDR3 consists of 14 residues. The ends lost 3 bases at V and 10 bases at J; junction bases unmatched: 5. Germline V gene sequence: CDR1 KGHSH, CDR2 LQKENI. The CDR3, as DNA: TGTGCCAGCTCACCGGACAGGGCCCTATCACCCCTCCACTTT. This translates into CASSPDRALSPLHF.

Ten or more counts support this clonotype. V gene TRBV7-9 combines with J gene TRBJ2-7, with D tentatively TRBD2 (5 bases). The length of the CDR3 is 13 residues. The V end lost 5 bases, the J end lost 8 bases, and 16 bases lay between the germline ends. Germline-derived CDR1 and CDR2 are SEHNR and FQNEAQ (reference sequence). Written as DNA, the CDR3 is TGTGCCAGCAGCCCAATAGGGCCCGGGAAGCAGTACTTC. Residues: CASSPIGPGKQYF.

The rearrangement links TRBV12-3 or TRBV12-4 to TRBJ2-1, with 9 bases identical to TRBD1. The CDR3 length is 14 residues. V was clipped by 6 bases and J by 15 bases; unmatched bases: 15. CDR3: CASSEGQGIFTPFF. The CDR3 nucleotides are TGTGCCAGCAGCGAGGGACAGGGAATTTTTACGCCGTTCTTC.

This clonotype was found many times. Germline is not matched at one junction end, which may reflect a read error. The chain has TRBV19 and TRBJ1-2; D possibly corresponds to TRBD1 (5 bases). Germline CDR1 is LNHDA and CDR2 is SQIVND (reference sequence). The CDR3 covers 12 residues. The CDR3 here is CAGRGRIYGYTF. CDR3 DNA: TGTGCCGGTAGGGGACGGATCTATGGCTACACCTTC.

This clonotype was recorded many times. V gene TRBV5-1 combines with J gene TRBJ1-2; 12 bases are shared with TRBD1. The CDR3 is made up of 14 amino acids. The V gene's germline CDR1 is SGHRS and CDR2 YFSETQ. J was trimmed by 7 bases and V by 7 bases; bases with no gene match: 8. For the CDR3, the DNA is TGCGCCAGCTATTACGGGACAGGGGGCGTTGGCTACACCTTC. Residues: CASYYGTGGVGYTF.

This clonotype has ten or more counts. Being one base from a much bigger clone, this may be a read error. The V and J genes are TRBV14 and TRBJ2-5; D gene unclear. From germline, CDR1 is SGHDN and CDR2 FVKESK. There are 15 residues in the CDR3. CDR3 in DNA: TGTGCCAGCAGCGATCGGGTCGTTGGAACGGAGACCCCGTACTTC. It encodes CASSDRVVGTETPYF. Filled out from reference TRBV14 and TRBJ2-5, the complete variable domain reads EAGVTQFPSHSVIEKGQTVTLRCDPISGHDNLYWYRRVMGKEIKFLLHFVKESKQDESGMPNNRFLAERTGGTYSTLKVQPAELEDSGVYFCASSDRVVGTETPYFGPGTRLLVL.

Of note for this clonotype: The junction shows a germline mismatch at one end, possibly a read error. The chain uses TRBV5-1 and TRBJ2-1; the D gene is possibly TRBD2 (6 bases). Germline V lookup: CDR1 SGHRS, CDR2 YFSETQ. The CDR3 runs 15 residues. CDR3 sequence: CASSRDLGARNEQFF. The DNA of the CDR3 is TGTGCCAGCAGCCGGGACTTGGGCGCCCGCAATGAGCAGTTCTTC.

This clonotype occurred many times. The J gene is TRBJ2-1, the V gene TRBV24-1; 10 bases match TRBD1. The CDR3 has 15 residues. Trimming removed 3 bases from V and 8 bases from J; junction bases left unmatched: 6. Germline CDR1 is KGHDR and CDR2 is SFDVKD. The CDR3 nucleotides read TGTGCCACCAGTGATGGGGGACAGGGGCAAGATGAGCAGTTCTTC. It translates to CATSDGGQGQDEQFF.

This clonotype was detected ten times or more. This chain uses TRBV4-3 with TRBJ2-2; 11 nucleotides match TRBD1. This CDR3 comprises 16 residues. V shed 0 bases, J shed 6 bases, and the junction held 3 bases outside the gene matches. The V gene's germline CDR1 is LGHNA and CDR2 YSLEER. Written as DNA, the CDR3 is TGCGCCAGCAGCCAAGATGGGACAGGGGGTGCCGGGGAGCTGTTTTTT. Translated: CASSQDGTGGAGELFF.

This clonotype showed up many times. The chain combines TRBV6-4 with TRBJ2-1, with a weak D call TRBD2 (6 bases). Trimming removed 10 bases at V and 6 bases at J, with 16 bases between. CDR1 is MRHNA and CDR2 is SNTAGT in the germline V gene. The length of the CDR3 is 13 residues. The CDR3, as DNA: TGTGCCAACGGGAGTATTAGGTGCAATGAGCAGTTCTTC. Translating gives CANGSIRCNEQFF.

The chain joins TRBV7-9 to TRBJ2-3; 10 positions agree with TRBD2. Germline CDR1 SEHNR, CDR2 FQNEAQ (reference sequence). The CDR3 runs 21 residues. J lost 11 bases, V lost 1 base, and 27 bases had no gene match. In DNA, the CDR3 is TGTGCCAGCAGCTTAGTCCCCGGGACTAGCGCCGAGATGTGGTCCTACAATGAGCAGTATTTT. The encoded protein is CASSLVPGTSAEMWSYNEQYF.

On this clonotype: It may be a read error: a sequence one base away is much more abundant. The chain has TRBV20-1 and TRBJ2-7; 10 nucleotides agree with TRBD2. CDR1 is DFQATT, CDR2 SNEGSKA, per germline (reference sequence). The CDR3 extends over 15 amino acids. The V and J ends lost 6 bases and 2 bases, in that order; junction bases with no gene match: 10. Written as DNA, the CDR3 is TGCAGTGCCCCAAATGGGGGGACTAGCGCCTACGAGCAGTACTTC. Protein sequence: CSAPNGGTSAYEQYF.

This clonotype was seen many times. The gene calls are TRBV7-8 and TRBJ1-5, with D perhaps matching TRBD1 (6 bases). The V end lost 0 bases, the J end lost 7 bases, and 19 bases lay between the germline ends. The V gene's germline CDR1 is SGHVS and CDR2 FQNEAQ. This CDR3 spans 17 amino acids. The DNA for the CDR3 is TGTGCCAGCAGCTTAGCCAGCTCAAACAGGGTGGACCAGCCCCAGCATTTT. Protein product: CASSLASSNRVDQPQHF.

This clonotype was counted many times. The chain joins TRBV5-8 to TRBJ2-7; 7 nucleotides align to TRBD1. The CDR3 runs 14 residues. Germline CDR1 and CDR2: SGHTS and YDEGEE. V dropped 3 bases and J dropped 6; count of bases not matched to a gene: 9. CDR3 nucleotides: TGTGCCAGCAGCTACACAGGGGCAGAACCCGAGCAGTACTTC. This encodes CASSYTGAEPEQYF.

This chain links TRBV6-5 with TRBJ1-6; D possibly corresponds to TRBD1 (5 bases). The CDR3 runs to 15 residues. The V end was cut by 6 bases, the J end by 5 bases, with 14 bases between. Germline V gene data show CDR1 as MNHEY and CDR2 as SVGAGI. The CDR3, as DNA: TGTGCCAGCAGACCGACAGCAACTAATAATTCACCCCTCCACTTT. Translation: CASRPTATNNSPLHF.

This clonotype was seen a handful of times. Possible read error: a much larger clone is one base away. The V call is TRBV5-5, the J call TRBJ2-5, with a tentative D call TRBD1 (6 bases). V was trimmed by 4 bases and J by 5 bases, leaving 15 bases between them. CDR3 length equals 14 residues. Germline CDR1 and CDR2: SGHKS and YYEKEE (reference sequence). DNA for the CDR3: TGTGCCAGCAGCCTCCTGGGGGCTACTGAGACCCAGTACTTC. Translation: CASSLLGATETQYF.

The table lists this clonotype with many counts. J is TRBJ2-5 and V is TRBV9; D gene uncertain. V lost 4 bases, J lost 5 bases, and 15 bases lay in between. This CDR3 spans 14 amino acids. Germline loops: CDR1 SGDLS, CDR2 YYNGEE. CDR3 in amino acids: CASSLRGGLETQYF. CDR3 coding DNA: TGTGCCAGCAGCCTCCGAGGTGGCCTGGAGACCCAGTACTTC.

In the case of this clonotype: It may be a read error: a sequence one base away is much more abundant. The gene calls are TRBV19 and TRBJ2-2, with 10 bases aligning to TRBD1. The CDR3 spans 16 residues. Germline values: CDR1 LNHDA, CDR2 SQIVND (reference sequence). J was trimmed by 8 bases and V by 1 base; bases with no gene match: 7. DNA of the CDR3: TGTGCCAGTAGTATAGTGGGACAGGGGTTCACGGGGGAGCTGTTTTTT. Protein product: CASSIVGQGFTGELFF. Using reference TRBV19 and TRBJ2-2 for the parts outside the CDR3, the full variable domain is DGGITQSPKYLFRKEGQNVTLSCEQNLNHDAMYWYRQDPGQGLRLIYYSQIVNDFQKGDIAEGYSVSREKKESFPLTVTSAQKNPTAFYLCASSIVGQGFTGELFFGEGSRLTVL.

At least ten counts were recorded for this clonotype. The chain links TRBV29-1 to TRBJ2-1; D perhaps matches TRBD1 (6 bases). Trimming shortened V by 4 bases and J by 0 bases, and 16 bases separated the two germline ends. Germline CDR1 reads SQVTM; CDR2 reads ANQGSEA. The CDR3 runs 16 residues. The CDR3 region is CSVVGFQGSSYNEQFF. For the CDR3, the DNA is TGCAGCGTTGTGGGTTTCCAGGGGTCCTCCTACAATGAGCAGTTCTTC.